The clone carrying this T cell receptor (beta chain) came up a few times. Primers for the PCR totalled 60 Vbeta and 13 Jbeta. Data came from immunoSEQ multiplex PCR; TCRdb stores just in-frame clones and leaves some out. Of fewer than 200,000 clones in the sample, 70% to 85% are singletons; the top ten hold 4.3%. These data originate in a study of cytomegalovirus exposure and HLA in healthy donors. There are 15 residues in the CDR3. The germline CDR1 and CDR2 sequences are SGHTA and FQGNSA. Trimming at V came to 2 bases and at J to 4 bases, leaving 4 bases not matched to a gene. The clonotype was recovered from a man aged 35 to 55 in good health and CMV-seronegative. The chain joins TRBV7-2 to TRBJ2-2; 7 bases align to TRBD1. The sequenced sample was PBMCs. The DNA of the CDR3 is TGTGCCAGCAGCTTAAGGGGGCCTGGCACCGGGGAGCTGTTTTTT. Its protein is CASSLRGPGTGELFF.